Listed below are T cell receptor beta chains from one sample, sequenced in a study of blood T cell repertoires in COVID-19. Assay used: immunoSEQ multiplex PCR; TCRdb lists only in-frame clones, some missing. Among approximately 70,000 clones listed, about nine tenths were seen once. Sequencing was done on a sample of peripheral blood. The receptor source for this set is a human donor in a cohort sampled during active COVID-19. CDR3s include the opening cysteine and the closing phenylalanine or tryptophan. The order of the fields is D gene, V gene, J gene, clone size, CDR3 protein, CDR3 DNA. D genes are given only for firm matches. Size is omitted from some rows. Given values are once, few, many or a class for expanded clones.

>-|TRBV4-2|TRBJ1-3|-
CASSQDTRGWSGNTIYF
TGTGCCAGCAGCCAAGATACTAGAGGGTGGTCTGGAAACACCATATATTTT
>-|TRBV7-6|TRBJ1-2|-
CASSPGTNRYTF
TGTGCCAGCAGCCCCGGGACAAATCGATACACCTTC
>-|TRBV11-3|TRBJ2-1|-
CASSLRASYNEQFF
TGTGCCAGCAGCCTCAGGGCTTCCTACAATGAGCAGTTCTTC
>-|TRBV28|TRBJ2-7|few
CASSPQSSYEQYF
TGTGCCAGCAGCCCTCAGTCGTCCTACGAGCAGTACTTC
>-|TRBV30|TRBJ1-2|-
CARSVGRTGGYTF
TGTGCCCGGAGTGTAGGGAGAACAGGGGGCTACACCTTC
>-|TRBV28|TRBJ2-2|-
CASGLASNTGELFF
TGTGCCAGCGGGTTAGCCAGTAACACCGGGGAGCTGTTTTTT
>TRBD1|TRBV28|TRBJ2-7|once
CASTEGGQGNPSYEQYF
TGTGCCAGCACAGAGGGTGGACAGGGGAACCCTTCATACGAGCAGTACTTC
>TRBD2|TRBV27|TRBJ2-1|few
CASSSTGLAISDEQFF
TGTGCCAGCAGTTCAACGGGACTAGCGATTTCCGATGAGCAGTTCTTC
>-|TRBV24-1|TRBJ1-3|-
CATSDPREFGDTIYF
TGTGCCACCAGTGATCCGAGGGAATTTGGAGACACCATATATTTT
>TRBD2|TRBV5-1|TRBJ2-7|-
CASSLAVGTSGSHEQYF
TGCGCCAGCAGCTTGGCGGTAGGGACTAGCGGTTCCCACGAGCAGTACTTC
>TRBD1|TRBV24-1|TRBJ2-5|-
CATRSGTGGLSETQYF
TGTGCCACCAGATCCGGGACAGGGGGCCTTTCAGAGACCCAGTACTTC
>-|TRBV12-3/TRBV12-4|TRBJ1-2|-
CASTTGRRDGYTF
TGTGCCAGCACCACCGGGAGACGGGACGGCTACACCTTC
>-|TRBV6-1|TRBJ1-1|-
CASSEAREEGTEAFF
TGTGCCAGCAGTGAAGCAAGAGAGGAGGGCACTGAAGCTTTCTTT
>-|TRBV20-1|TRBJ2-3|-
CTQKRGNTQYF
TGCACCCAGAAGAGGGGGAATACGCAGTATTTT
>TRBD1|TRBV5-4|TRBJ1-2|-
CASSLRGQGNYGYTF
TGTGCCAGCAGCTTGAGGGGGCAGGGGAACTATGGCTACACCTTC
>-|TRBV4-3|TRBJ2-3|-
CASSQDRETDTQYF
TGCGCCAGCAGCCAAGATAGGGAGACAGATACGCAGTATTTT
>-|TRBV15|TRBJ2-7|-
CATSAGFGEYEQYF
TGTGCCACCAGCGCAGGCTTCGGGGAGTACGAGCAGTACTTC
>-|TRBV9|TRBJ1-1|-
CASSAGNTEAFF
TGTGCCAGCAGCGCAGGGAACACTGAAGCTTTCTTT
>TRBD2|TRBV5-1|TRBJ2-5|-
CASGFSGGHAEETQYF
TGCGCCAGCGGTTTTAGCGGGGGACACGCTGAGGAGACCCAGTACTTC
>-|TRBV7-2|TRBJ2-2|once
CASSLVRDTGELFF
TGTGCCAGCAGCTTAGTGCGGGACACCGGGGAGCTGTTTTTT
>-|TRBV11-2|TRBJ2-1|-
CASSPSVQVSYNEQFF
TGTGCCAGCAGCCCAAGTGTGCAGGTCTCCTACAATGAGCAGTTCTTC
>TRBD1|TRBV18|TRBJ2-2|-
CASSPPGQENTGELFF
TGTGCCAGCTCACCTCCCGGACAGGAAAACACCGGGGAGCTGTTTTTT
>-|TRBV30|TRBJ1-1|-
CAWSVLENTEAFF
TGTGCCTGGAGTGTACTTGAGAACACTGAAGCTTTCTTT
>TRBD2|TRBV5-5|TRBJ2-5|-
CASSLQGLGEETQYF
TGTGCCAGCAGCCTGCAGGGACTAGGCGAGGAGACCCAGTACTTC
>-|TRBV19|TRBJ2-5|-
CASSKYEETQYF
TGTGCCAGTAGTAAATATGAGGAGACCCAGTACTTC
>-|TRBV6-1|TRBJ2-5|-
CASSESQGNLETQYF
TGTGCCAGCAGTGAATCGCAGGGTAATTTAGAGACCCAGTACTTC
>-|TRBV6-5|TRBJ1-1|-
CASKPDTGTEAFF
TGTGCCAGCAAACCCGATACAGGGACTGAAGCTTTCTTT
>TRBD2|TRBV7-6|TRBJ2-7|-
CASSLRTRAGTNEQYF
TGTGCCAGCAGCCTGCGGACTAGAGCGGGAACGAACGAGCAGTACTTC
>-|TRBV7-8|TRBJ1-1|-
CASSYGGRIAEAFF
TGTGCCAGCAGTTACGGAGGGAGAATCGCTGAAGCTTTCTTT
>TRBD1|TRBV5-1|TRBJ1-4|-
CASSPDRAGEKLFF
TGCGCCAGCAGCCCGGACAGGGCAGGTGAAAAACTGTTTTTT
>TRBD2|TRBV2|TRBJ2-3|once
CASSEQLATSTDTQYF
TGTGCCAGCAGTGAACAACTAGCGACTAGCACAGATACGCAGTATTTT
>-|TRBV10-3|TRBJ1-1|once
CAISERGRDDTEAFF
TGTGCCATCAGTGAACGAGGGAGGGATGACACTGAAGCTTTCTTT
>-|TRBV7-3|TRBJ1-2|-
CASSLTPSGDYGYTF
TGTGCCAGCAGCTTAACCCCCTCCGGGGACTATGGCTACACCTTC
>TRBD2|TRBV6-4|TRBJ2-3|-
CASSESGGRDTQYF
TGTGCCAGCAGTGAGAGCGGGGGGAGAGATACGCAGTATTTT
>TRBD1|TRBV7-9|TRBJ2-5|-
CASRSTGGGETQYF
TGTGCCAGCAGGTCCACAGGGGGCGGGGAGACCCAGTACTTC
>TRBD1|TRBV11-2|TRBJ1-3|-
CASSPRTGAPSGNTIYF
TGTGCCAGCAGCCCACGGACAGGGGCTCCCTCTGGAAACACCATATATTTT
>TRBD2|TRBV6-2/TRBV6-3|TRBJ2-1|-
CASSYTGGEYNEQFF
TGTGCCAGCAGTTACACGGGGGGGGAATACAATGAGCAGTTCTTC
>TRBD1|TRBV18|TRBJ2-5|-
CASSPGTGLETQYF
TGTGCCAGCTCACCAGGGACAGGGCTAGAGACCCAGTACTTC
>-|TRBV28|TRBJ1-1|-
CASSFVPGARASTEAFF
TGTGCCAGCAGTTTCGTACCTGGGGCCAGGGCAAGTACTGAAGCTTTCTTT
>-|TRBV4-3|TRBJ1-6|-
CASSQDRGLELHF
TGCGCCAGCAGCCAAGATCGAGGGTTGGAGCTCCACTTT
>TRBD2|TRBV14|TRBJ2-1|-
CASSQDVAGAYNEQFF
TGTGCCAGCAGCCAAGACGTAGCGGGAGCCTACAATGAGCAGTTCTTC
>TRBD1|TRBV28|TRBJ1-2|few
CASTKRGTAGYTF
TGTGCCAGCACCAAACGAGGGACAGCTGGCTACACCTTC
>TRBD1|TRBV19|TRBJ2-3|-
CASSLPPGQGSADTQYF
TGTGCCAGTAGTCTCCCCCCCGGACAGGGTTCAGCAGATACGCAGTATTTT
>-|TRBV5-4|TRBJ2-1|-
CASSLFRGGIEQFF
TGTGCCAGCAGCTTGTTTAGGGGTGGTATTGAGCAGTTCTTC
>-|TRBV21-1|TRBJ2-5|-
CASSKSPLADQETQYF
TGTGCCAGCAGCAAATCCCCACTAGCGGATCAAGAGACCCAGTACTTC
>TRBD1|TRBV13|TRBJ2-1|once
CASSLDRTTHNEQFF
TGTGCCAGCAGCTTGGACAGGACCACCCACAATGAGCAGTTCTTC
>-|TRBV5-1|TRBJ2-7|few
CASSSRGAGYEQYF
TGCGCCAGCAGCTCCCGGGGGGCGGGATACGAGCAGTACTTC
>-|TRBV19|TRBJ2-3|-
CASRHGTPQGDTQYF
TGTGCCAGTAGACACGGGACCCCCCAGGGGGATACGCAGTATTTT
>TRBD1|TRBV11-2|TRBJ1-5|-
CASSADRVDQPQHF
TGTGCCAGCAGCGCCGACAGGGTTGATCAGCCCCAGCATTTT
>TRBD2|TRBV3-1/TRBV3-2|TRBJ2-1|-
CASSQDVLAGGRDEQFF
TGTGCCAGCAGCCAAGATGTTCTAGCGGGGGGGCGCGATGAGCAGTTCTTC
>-|TRBV21-1|TRBJ2-5|-
CASRRGPSGETQYF
TGTGCCAGCAGGCGGGGGCCCTCCGGGGAGACCCAGTACTTC
>TRBD1|TRBV19|TRBJ1-2|-
CASIRQGRTGGYGYTF
TGTGCCAGCATCAGACAGGGGCGTACCGGCGGCTATGGCTACACCTTC
>-|TRBV3-1/TRBV3-2|TRBJ1-6|-
CASSQDGAGLRF
TGTGCCAGCAGCCAAGATGGGGCAGGATTAAGATTT
>-|TRBV6-5|TRBJ2-1|-
CASRRDNEQFF
TGTGCCAGCCGACGGGACAATGAGCAGTTCTTC
>-|TRBV6-1|TRBJ2-2|-
CASSDALPGVSGELFF
TGTGCCAGCAGTGACGCCCTCCCCGGAGTTTCCGGGGAGCTGTTTTTT